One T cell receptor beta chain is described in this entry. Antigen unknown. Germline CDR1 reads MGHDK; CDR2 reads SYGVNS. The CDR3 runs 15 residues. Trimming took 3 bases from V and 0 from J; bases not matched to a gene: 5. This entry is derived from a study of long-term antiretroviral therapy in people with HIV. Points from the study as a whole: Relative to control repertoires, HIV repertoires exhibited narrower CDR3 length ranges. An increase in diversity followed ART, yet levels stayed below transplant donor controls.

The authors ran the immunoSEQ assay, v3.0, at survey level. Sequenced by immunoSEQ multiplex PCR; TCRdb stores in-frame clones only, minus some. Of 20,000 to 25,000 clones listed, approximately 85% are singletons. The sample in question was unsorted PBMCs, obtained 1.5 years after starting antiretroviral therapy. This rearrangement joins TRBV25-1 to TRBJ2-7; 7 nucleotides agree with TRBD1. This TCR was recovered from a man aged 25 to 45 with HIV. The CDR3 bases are TGTGCCAGCAGTGAGCCCGACAGGGCCTCCTACGAGCAGTACTTC. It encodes CASSEPDRASYEQYF.